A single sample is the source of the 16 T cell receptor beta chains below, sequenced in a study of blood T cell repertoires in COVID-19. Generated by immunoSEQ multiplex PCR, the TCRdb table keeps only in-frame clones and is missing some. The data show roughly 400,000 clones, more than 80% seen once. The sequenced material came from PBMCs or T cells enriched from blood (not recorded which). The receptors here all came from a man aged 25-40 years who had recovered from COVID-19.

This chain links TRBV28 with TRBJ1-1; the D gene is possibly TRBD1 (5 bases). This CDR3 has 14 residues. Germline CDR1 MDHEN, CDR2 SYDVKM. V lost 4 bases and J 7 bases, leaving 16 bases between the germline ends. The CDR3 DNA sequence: TGTGCCAGCAGTTCGACCCAGGGCCACCGTGAAGCTTTCTTT. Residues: CASSSTQGHREAFF.

CDR3 coding DNA: TGTGCCAGCAGCTTAGAGAAGTCGAGGGGGTGGGATCAGCCCCAGCATTTT. Amino acids: CASSLEKSRGWDQPQHF. The chain uses TRBV7-2 and TRBJ1-5; TRBD1 might be the D (6 bases). CDR3 size: 17 residues. Trimming removed 1 base at V and 5 bases at J, with 18 bases between. Germline V gene lookup returns CDR1 SGHTA and CDR2 FQGNSA.

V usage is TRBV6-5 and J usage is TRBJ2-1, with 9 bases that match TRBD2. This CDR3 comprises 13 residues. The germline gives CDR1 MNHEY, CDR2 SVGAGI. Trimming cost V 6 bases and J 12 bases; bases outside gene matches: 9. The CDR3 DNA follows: TGTGCCAGCAGGTTCCCCGGGACTAGCAGGCAGTTCTTC. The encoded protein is CASRFPGTSRQFF.

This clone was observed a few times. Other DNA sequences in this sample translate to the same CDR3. The CDR3, as DNA: TGTGCCAGCAGCTTACAGGGGGCCTACGAGCAGTACTTC. This encodes CASSLQGAYEQYF. The J gene is TRBJ2-7, the V gene TRBV5-4; TRBD1 aligns across 8 bases. This CDR3 has 13 residues. The ends lost 2 bases at V and 2 bases at J; junction bases unmatched: 0. CDR1 and CDR2 from the germline V gene are SGHNT and YYREEE (reference sequence).

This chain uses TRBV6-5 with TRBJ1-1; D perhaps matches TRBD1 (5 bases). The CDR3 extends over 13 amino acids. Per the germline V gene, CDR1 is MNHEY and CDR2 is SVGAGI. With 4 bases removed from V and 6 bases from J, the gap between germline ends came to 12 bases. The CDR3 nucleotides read TGTGCCAGCAGTTCACCCTCGACAGCTGAAGCTTTCTTT. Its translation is CASSSPSTAEAFF.

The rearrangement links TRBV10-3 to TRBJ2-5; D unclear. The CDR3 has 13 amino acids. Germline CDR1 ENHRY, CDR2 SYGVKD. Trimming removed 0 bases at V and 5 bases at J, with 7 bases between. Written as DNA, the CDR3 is TGTGCCATCAGTGAGTCCCTCTCTGAGACCCAGTACTTC. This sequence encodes CAISESLSETQYF.

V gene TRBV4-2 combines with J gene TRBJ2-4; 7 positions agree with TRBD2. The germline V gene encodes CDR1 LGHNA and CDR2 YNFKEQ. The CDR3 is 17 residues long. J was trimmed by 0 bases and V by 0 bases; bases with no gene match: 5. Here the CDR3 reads CASSQDGGGLAKNIQYF. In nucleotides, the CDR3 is TGTGCCAGCAGCCAAGATGGCGGGGGTCTAGCCAAAAACATTCAGTACTTC.

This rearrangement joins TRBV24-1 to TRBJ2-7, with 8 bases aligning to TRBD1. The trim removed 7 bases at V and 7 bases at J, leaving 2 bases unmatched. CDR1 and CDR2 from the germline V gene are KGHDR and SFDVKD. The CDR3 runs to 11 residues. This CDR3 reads CATRQGGEQYF. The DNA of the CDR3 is TGTGCCACCAGACAGGGGGGAGAGCAGTACTTC.

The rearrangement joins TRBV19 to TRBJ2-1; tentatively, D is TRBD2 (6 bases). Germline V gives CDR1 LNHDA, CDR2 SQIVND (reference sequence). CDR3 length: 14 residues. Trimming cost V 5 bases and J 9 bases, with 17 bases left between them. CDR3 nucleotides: TGTGCCAGTAGTCGGGTCGGAGGGTTCGGTGAGCAGTTCTTC. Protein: CASSRVGGFGEQFF.

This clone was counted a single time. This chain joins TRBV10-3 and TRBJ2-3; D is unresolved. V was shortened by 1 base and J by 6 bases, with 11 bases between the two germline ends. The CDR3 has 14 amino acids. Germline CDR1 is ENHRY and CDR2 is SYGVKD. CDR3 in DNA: TGTGCCATCAGTGAGTTAAGCCCGGAGGATACGCAGTATTTT. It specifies CAISELSPEDTQYF.

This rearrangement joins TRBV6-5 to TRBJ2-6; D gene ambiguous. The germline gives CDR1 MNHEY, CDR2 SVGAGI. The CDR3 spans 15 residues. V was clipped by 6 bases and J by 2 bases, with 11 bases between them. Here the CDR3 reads CASSGSDAGANVLTF. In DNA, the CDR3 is TGTGCCAGCAGCGGGTCCGATGCTGGGGCCAACGTCCTGACTTTC.

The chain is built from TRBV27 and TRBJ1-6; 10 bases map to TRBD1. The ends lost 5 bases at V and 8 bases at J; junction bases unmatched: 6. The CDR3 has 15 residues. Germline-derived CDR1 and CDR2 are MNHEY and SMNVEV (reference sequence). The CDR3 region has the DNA TGTGCCAGCAGTGATGACAGGGGGCCGGATTCACCCCTCCACTTT. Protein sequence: CASSDDRGPDSPLHF.

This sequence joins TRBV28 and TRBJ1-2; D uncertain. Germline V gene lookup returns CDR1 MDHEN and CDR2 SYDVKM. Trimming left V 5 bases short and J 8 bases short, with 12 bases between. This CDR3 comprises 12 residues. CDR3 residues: CASSPPGQGYTF. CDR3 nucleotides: TGTGCCAGCAGTCCACCTGGCCAAGGCTACACCTTC.

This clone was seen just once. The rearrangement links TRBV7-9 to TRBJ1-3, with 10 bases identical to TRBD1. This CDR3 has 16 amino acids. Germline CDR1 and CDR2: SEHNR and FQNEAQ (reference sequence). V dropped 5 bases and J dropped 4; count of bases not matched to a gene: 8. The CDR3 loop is CASSPWDRGSGNTIYF. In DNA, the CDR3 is TGTGCCAGCAGCCCCTGGGACAGGGGCTCCGGAAACACCATATATTTT.

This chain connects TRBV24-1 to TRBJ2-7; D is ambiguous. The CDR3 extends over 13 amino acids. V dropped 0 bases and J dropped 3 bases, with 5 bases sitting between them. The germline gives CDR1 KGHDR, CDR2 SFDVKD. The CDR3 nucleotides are TGTGCCACCAGTGATTTGGGCAGCTACGAGCAGTACTTC. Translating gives CATSDLGSYEQYF.

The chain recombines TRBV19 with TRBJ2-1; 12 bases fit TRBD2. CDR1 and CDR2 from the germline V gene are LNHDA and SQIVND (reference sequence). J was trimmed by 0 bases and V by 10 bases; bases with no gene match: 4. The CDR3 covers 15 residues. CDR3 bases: TGTGCCACCCAACTAGCGGGAGGCTCCTACAATGAGCAGTTCTTC. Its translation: CATQLAGGSYNEQFF.